This T cell receptor (beta chain) derives from a study of T cell repertoires in cytomegalovirus infection. About the research overall: Both a matching HLA type and CMV infection were indicated by public TCR beta signatures.

Findings of the study overall: HLA-C-restricted TCR beta clonotypes specific for CMV led the ex vivo response. Cumulated frequencies of public TCR beta families served to identify carriers of CMV plus the relevant HLA.

CDR3 length equals 15 residues. CDR1 is SGHDT, CDR2 YYEEEE, per germline. With regard to this clonotype: As yet, its antigen is unknown. One end of the junction is discordant with germline, which a read error may explain.

Each CDR3 protein is one row after TCRdb ran MiXCR on the reads. Of under 150,000 distinct CDR3 sequences listed, approximately 8.8% are singletons. V and J are TRBV5-6 and TRBJ1-1, with D possibly TRBD1 on 6 matching bases. The source of this sequence is a human donor in good health (CMV status not recorded). Some clones in this sample may be carry-over from other donors' samples. The sequenced material came from PBMCs. The CDR3 spells CTSSWPGHLTTEAFF. The CDR3 bases are TGTACCAGCAGCTGGCCGGGACATCTGACGACTGAAGCTTTCTTT.